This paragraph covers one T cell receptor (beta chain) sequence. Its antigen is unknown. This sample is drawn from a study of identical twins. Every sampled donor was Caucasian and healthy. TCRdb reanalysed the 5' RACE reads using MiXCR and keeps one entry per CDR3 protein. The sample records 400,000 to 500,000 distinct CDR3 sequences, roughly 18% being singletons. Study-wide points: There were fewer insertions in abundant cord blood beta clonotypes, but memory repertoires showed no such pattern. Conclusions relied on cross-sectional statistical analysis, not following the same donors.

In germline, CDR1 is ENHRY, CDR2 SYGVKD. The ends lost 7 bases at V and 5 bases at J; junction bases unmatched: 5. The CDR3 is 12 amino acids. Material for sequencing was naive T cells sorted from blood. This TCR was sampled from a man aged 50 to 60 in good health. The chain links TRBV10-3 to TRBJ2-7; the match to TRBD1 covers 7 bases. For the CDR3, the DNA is TGTGCCATCAACAGGGGACCGGACGAGCAGTACTTC. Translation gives CAINRGPDEQYF.